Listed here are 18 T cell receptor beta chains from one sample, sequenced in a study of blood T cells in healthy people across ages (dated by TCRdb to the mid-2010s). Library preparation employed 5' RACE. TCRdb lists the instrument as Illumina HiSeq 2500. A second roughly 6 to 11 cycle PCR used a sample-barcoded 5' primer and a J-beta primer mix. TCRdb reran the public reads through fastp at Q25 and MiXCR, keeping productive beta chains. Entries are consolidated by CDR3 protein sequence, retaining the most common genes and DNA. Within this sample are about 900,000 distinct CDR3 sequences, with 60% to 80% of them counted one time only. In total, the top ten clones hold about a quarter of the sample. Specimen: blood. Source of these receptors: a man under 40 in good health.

The CDR3, as DNA: TGCAGCGTTTTTGACCTCGGGGCCGCCCGGGACAGTGCTAAAAACATTCAGTACTTC. It yields the protein CSVFDLGAARDSAKNIQYF. The chain links TRBV29-1 to TRBJ2-5; 7 bases map to TRBD1. The DNA end lines up better with TRBJ2-4; the J call may be wrong. The germline gives CDR1 SQVTM, CDR2 ANQGSEA. This CDR3 is 19 amino acids long.

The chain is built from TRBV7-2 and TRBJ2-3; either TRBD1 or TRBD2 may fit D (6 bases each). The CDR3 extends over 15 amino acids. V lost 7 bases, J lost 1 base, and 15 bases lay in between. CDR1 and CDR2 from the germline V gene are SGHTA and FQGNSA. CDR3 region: CASTLRGAGTDTQYF. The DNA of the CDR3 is TGTGCCAGCACCCTGAGGGGGGCGGGCACAGATACGCAGTATTTT.

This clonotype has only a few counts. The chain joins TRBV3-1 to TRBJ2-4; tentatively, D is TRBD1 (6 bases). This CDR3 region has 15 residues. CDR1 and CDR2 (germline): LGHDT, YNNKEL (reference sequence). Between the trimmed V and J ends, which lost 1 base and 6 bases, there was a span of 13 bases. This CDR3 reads CASSQVGDTGNIQYF. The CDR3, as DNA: TGTGCCAGCAGCCAAGTCGGGGACACTGGAAACATTCAGTACTTC. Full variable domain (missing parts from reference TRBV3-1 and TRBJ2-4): DTAVSQTPKYLVTQMGNDKSIKCEQNLGHDTMYWYKQDSKKFLKIMFSYNNKELIINETVPNRFSPKSPDKAHLNLHINSLELGDSAVYFCASSQVGDTGNIQYFGAGTRLSVL.

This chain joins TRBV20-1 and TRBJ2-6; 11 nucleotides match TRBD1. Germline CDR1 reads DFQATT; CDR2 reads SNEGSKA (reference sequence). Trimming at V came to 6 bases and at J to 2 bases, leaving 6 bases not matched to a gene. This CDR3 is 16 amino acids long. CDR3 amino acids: CSANRTGGAGANVLTF. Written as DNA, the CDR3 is TGCAGTGCCAACCGGACAGGGGGCGCTGGGGCCAACGTCCTGACTTTC.

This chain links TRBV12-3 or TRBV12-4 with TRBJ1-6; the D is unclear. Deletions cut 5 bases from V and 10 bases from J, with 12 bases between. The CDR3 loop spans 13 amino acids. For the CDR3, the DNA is TGTGCCAGCAGTGATCACCAAAAGTCACCCCTCCACTTT. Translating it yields CASSDHQKSPLHF.

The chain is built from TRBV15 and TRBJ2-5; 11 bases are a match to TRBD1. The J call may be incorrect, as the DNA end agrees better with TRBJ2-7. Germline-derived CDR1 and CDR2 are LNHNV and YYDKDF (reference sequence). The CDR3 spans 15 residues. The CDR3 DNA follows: TGTGCCACCAGCAGAGGTGGACAGGGGGCGGCCGAGCAGTACTTC. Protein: CATSRGGQGAAEQYF.

The CDR3 coding sequence is TGTGCCAGCAGTATACAGGGTTCAGATACGCAGTATTTT. Translation: CASSIQGSDTQYF. This chain joins TRBV6-6 and TRBJ2-3; possibly TRBD1 for D (6 bases). Trimming took 5 bases from V and 4 from J, leaving 10 bases between them. The CDR3 covers 13 residues. The germline V gene has CDR1 MNHNY and CDR2 SVGAGI (reference sequence).

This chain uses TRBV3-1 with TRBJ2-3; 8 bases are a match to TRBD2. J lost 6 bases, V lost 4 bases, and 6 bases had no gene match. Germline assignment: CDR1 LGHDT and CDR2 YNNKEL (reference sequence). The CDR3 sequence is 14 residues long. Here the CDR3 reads CASSPGLVRDTQYF. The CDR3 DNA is TGTGCCAGCAGCCCGGGACTAGTAAGGGATACGCAGTATTTT.

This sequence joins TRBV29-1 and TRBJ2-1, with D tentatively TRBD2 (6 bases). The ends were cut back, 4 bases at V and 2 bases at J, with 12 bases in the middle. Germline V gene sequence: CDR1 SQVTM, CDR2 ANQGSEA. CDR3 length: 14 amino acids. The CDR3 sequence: CSVVEGYAYNEQFF. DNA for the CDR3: TGCAGCGTTGTGGAGGGATACGCCTACAATGAGCAGTTCTTC.

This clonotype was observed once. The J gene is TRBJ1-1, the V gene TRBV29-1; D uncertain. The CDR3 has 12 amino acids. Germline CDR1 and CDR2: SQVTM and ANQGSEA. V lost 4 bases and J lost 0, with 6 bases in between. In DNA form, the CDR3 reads TGCAGCGTTGCTCGGCTGAACACTGAAGCTTTCTTT. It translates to CSVARLNTEAFF.

CDR3 sequence: CASQGANTEAFF. In nucleotides, the CDR3 is TGTGCCAGTCAGGGGGCAAACACTGAAGCTTTCTTT. The chain employs TRBV9 and TRBJ1-1, with TRBD1 identical over 8 bases. Germline CDR1 reads SGDLS; CDR2 reads YYNGEE. The length of the CDR3 is 12 residues. After removal of 8 bases from V and 2 bases from J, the junction contained 2 bases not matched to a gene.

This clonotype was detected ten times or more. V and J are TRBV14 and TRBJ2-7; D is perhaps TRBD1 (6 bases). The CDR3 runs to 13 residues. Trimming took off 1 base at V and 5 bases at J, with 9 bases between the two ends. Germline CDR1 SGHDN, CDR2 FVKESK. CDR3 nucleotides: TGTGCCAGCAGCCAAGGGGACACCGACGAGCAGTACTTC. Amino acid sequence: CASSQGDTDEQYF.

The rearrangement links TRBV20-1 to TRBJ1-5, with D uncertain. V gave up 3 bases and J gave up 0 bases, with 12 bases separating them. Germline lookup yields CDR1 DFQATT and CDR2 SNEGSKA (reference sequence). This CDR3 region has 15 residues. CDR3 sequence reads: CSARTLRYSNQPQHF. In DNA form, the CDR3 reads TGCAGTGCTAGGACCCTGAGATATAGCAATCAGCCCCAGCATTTT.

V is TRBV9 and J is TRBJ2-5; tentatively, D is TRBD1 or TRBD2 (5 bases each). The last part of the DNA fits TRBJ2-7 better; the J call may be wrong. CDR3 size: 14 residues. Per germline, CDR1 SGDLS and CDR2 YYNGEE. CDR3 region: CASSGNREGYEQYF. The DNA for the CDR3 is TGTGCCAGCAGCGGAAACCGCGAGGGGTACGAGCAGTACTTC.

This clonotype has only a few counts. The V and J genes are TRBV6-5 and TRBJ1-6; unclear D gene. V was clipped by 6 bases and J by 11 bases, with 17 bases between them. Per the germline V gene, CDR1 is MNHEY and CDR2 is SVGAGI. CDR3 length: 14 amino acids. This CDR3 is CASSLGEGSTPLHF. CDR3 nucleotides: TGTGCCAGCAGCCTCGGTGAGGGTAGTACACCCCTCCACTTT.

The CDR3 region has the DNA TGCAGTGCCCGGAGCCAGGGTCAGCCCCAGCATTTT. Its translation is CSARSQGQPQHF. V is TRBV20-1 and J is TRBJ1-5; TRBD1 is a possible D gene (5 bases). Germline V gene data show CDR1 as DFQATT and CDR2 as SNEGSKA (reference sequence). V was clipped by 6 bases and J by 6 bases, with 12 bases between them. The CDR3 consists of 12 residues.

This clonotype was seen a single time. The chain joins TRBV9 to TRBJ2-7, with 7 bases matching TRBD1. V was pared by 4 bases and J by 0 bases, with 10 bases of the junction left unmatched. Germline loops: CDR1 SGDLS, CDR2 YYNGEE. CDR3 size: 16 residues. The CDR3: CASSPRQGRSSYEQYF. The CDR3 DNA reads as TGTGCCAGCAGCCCAAGACAGGGCAGGAGCTCCTACGAGCAGTACTTC.

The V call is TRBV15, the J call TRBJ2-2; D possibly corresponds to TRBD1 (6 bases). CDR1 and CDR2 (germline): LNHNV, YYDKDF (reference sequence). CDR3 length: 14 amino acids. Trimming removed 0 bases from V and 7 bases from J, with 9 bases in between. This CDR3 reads CATSREQGVGELFF. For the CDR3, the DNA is TGTGCCACCAGCAGAGAACAGGGAGTCGGGGAGCTGTTTTTT.